These 20 T cell receptor beta chains came from one sample sequenced in a study of T cell responses to AZD1222 COVID-19 vaccine. Method: immunoSEQ multiplex PCR; TCRdb's copy keeps in-frame clones and lacks some. The sample includes about 130,000 clones, 80% to 90% of them seen just once. The starting material was peripheral blood, obtained on day 0 of AZD1222 vaccination. The origin of the receptors is an adult in good health.

This chain connects TRBV6-5 to TRBJ1-4, with 8 bases fitting TRBD1. The CDR3 is 15 residues long. Germline CDR1 and CDR2: MNHEY and SVGAGI. V gave up 5 bases and J gave up 10 bases; unmatched junction bases: 12. The CDR3 sequence: CASSPNGQGRGKLFF. In nucleotides, the CDR3 is TGTGCCAGCAGTCCGAATGGACAGGGCAGAGGAAAACTGTTTTTT.

The chain links TRBV11-3 to TRBJ2-2; 7 positions agree with TRBD1. The CDR3 totals 14 residues. Trimming at V came to 5 bases and at J to 6 bases, leaving 6 bases not matched to a gene. Germline CDR1 SGHNT, CDR2 YENEEA. The DNA for the CDR3 is TGTGCCAGCAGCCCAGTACAGGGGTCCGGGGAGCTGTTTTTT. Its translation is CASSPVQGSGELFF.

This chain joins TRBV10-1 and TRBJ2-1; possible D gene TRBD2, 6 bases. The V end lost 3 bases, the J end lost 4 bases, and 13 bases lay between the germline ends. Per the germline V gene, CDR1 is WNHNN and CDR2 is SYGVQD (reference sequence). The CDR3 extends over 15 amino acids. The CDR3 nucleotides are TGCGCCAGCAGTGACGCGGGGATACTATACAATGAGCAGTTCTTC. Protein product: CASSDAGILYNEQFF.

The rearrangement joins TRBV7-2 to TRBJ1-1, with no clear D. The V end was cut by 6 bases, the J end by 4 bases, with 6 bases between. The CDR3 has 11 amino acids. Germline assignment: CDR1 SGHTA and CDR2 FQGNSA. CDR3 bases: TGTGCCAGCAGGATCACCACTGAAGCTTTCTTT. Translation: CASRITTEAFF.

The chain recombines TRBV4-3 with TRBJ2-1, with D perhaps TRBD1 (5 bases). CDR1 is LGHNA, CDR2 YSLEER, per germline. The ends were cut back, 0 bases at V and 9 bases at J, with 9 bases in the middle. This CDR3 is built from 13 residues. The CDR3 protein is CASSQDRVVEQFF. The DNA of the CDR3 is TGCGCCAGCAGCCAAGACAGGGTGGTTGAGCAGTTCTTC.

This clone was seen a handful of times. V is TRBV11-2 and J is TRBJ2-1, with D tentatively TRBD2 (5 bases). Germline-derived CDR1 and CDR2 are SGHAT and FQNNGV. This CDR3 region has 16 residues. The ends were cut back, 0 bases at V and 3 bases at J, with 12 bases in the middle. In DNA, the CDR3 is TGTGCCAGCAGCTTAGATCTGGGTCGGGGCTACAATGAGCAGTTCTTC. Its protein is CASSLDLGRGYNEQFF. The full variable domain, in which reference TRBV11-2 and TRBJ2-1 provide the parts outside the CDR3, is EAGVAQSPRYKIIEKRQSVAFWCNPISGHATLYWYQQILGQGPKLLIQFQNNGVVDDSQLPKDRFSAERLKGVDSTLKIQPAKLEDSAVYLCASSLDLGRGYNEQFFGPGTRLTVL.

The chain links TRBV27 to TRBJ2-7, with 8 bases matching TRBD2. CDR1 and CDR2 (germline): MNHEY, SMNVEV (reference sequence). V was pared by 3 bases and J by 4 bases, with 5 bases of the junction left unmatched. The CDR3 loop spans 14 amino acids. The CDR3 nucleotides read TGTGCCAGCAGTTTCCGGGCTAGCGGGTACGAGCAGTACTTC. This encodes CASSFRASGYEQYF.

CDR3 DNA sequence: TGTGCCAGCAGGGGCATAACAGTGAACACTGAAGCTTTCTTT. Translating it yields CASRGITVNTEAFF. The chain carries TRBV7-6 and TRBJ1-1, with unresolved D. CDR3 length equals 14 residues. V was trimmed by 6 bases and J by 0 bases, leaving 11 bases between them. Germline V lookup: CDR1 SGHVS, CDR2 FNYEAQ.

The chain is built from TRBV18 and TRBJ1-6; D gene ambiguous. Germline-derived CDR1 and CDR2 are KGHSH and LQKENI. V dropped 6 bases and J dropped 0 bases, with 6 bases sitting between them. The CDR3 spans 14 residues. The CDR3 DNA reads as TGTGCCAGCTCCGCTAGCTCCTATAATTCACCCCTCCACTTT. This encodes CASSASSYNSPLHF. Together with reference TRBV18 and TRBJ1-6, the CDR3 gives the full variable domain: NAGVMQNPRHLVRRRGQEARLRCSPMKGHSHVYWYRQLPEEGLKFMVYLQKENIIDESGMPKERFSAEFPKEGPSILRIQQVVRGDSAAYFCASSASSYNSPLHFGNGTRLTVT.

The chain carries TRBV29-1 and TRBJ1-3; the match to TRBD1 covers 7 bases. V was pared by 7 bases and J by 0 bases, with 6 bases of the junction left unmatched. Germline loops: CDR1 SQVTM, CDR2 ANQGSEA. The CDR3 consists of 14 residues. Here the CDR3 reads CSGRDSLSGNTIYF. The CDR3 DNA reads as TGCAGCGGCCGGGACAGCCTCTCTGGAAACACCATATATTTT. Combining the CDR3 with reference TRBV29-1 and TRBJ1-3 gives the whole variable domain SAVISQKPSRDICQRGTSLTIQCQVDSQVTMMFWYRQQPGQSLTLIATANQGSEATYESGFVIDKFPISRPNLTFSTLTVSNMSPEDSSIYLCSGRDSLSGNTIYFGEGSWLTVV.

The V and J genes are TRBV5-8 and TRBJ1-2; weak D call: TRBD1 (5 bases). The V end was cut by 1 base, the J end by 4 bases, with 14 bases between. From germline, CDR1 is SGHTS and CDR2 YDEGEE. This CDR3 comprises 15 residues. CDR3 nucleotides: TGTGCCAGCAGCTTGCAAAGGGGCGCGGGCTATGGCTACACCTTC. This encodes CASSLQRGAGYGYTF.

There are a few counts of this clone. V gene TRBV27 combines with J gene TRBJ1-5, with TRBD1 matching 7 bases. With V trimmed by 6 bases and J by 0 bases, 8 bases remained unmatched. CDR3 length: 16 residues. The V gene's germline CDR1 is MNHEY and CDR2 SMNVEV (reference sequence). The CDR3 sequence is CASSPGTAYSNQPQHF. CDR3 nucleotides: TGTGCCAGCAGCCCTGGGACAGCTTATAGCAATCAGCCCCAGCATTTT.

The rearrangement joins TRBV20-1 to TRBJ1-1, with unresolved D. With 6 bases removed from V and 4 bases from J, the gap between germline ends came to 9 bases. There are 11 residues in the CDR3. Germline CDR1 DFQATT, CDR2 SNEGSKA (reference sequence). Here the CDR3 DNA reads TGCAGTGCCGCCCCGGCCACTGAAGCTTTCTTT. It yields the protein CSAAPATEAFF.

The chain employs TRBV7-8 and TRBJ1-1, with unresolved D. Germline CDR1 is SGHVS and CDR2 is FQNEAQ. There are 16 residues in the CDR3. Between the trimmed V and J ends, which lost 2 bases and 1 base, there was a span of 14 bases. The CDR3 loop reads CASSLYSRYGNTEAFF. The CDR3 DNA is TGTGCCAGCAGCTTATATTCCCGGTATGGGAACACTGAAGCTTTCTTT.

J is TRBJ2-5 and V is TRBV7-2; D is ambiguous. Germline CDR1 and CDR2: SGHTA and FQGNSA. The CDR3 is made up of 14 amino acids. Between the trimmed V and J ends, which lost 1 base and 4 bases, there was a span of 10 bases. The CDR3 sequence: CASSLVSGVETQYF. The CDR3 nucleotides are TGTGCCAGCAGCTTAGTGTCAGGTGTAGAGACCCAGTACTTC.

J is TRBJ2-2 and V is TRBV5-1, with D possibly TRBD1 on 5 matching bases. Trimming removed 4 bases at V and 4 bases at J, with 14 bases between. The CDR3 consists of 15 residues. The germline V gene encodes CDR1 SGHRS and CDR2 YFSETQ. The CDR3 bases are TGCGCCAGCAGCCCATTTGGGGCAGGCACCGGGGAGCTGTTTTTT. As protein: CASSPFGAGTGELFF. Looking up the rest from reference TRBV5-1 and TRBJ2-2 gives the full variable domain: KAGVTQTPRYLIKTRGQQVTLSCSPISGHRSVSWYQQTPGQGLQFLFEYFSETQRNKGNFPGRFSGRQFSNSRSEMNVSTLELGDSALYLCASSPFGAGTGELFFGEGSRLTVL.

This clone has a handful of counts. V gene TRBV7-6 combines with J gene TRBJ1-2; the D is unclear. Trimming took off 1 base at V and 0 bases at J, with 21 bases between the two ends. The CDR3 is 19 amino acids. From germline, CDR1 is SGHVS and CDR2 FNYEAQ. CDR3 in amino acids: CASSLDGILASRPNYGYTF. CDR3 coding DNA: TGTGCCAGCAGCTTAGACGGAATTCTCGCGTCCCGGCCTAACTATGGCTACACCTTC.

This chain uses TRBV4-3 with TRBJ1-5; 7 bases line up with TRBD1. This CDR3 has 15 amino acids. Germline lookup yields CDR1 LGHNA and CDR2 YSLEER. V lost 4 bases, J lost 0 bases, and 3 bases stayed unmatched. The CDR3 sequence: CASSRGTDSNQPQHF. CDR3 sequence (DNA): TGCGCCAGCAGCCGAGGGACAGATAGCAATCAGCCCCAGCATTTT.

This chain connects TRBV5-6 to TRBJ2-3; D not certain. Germline V CDR1 and CDR2: SGHDT, YYEEEE. V was trimmed by 5 bases and J by 0 bases, leaving 4 bases between them. The CDR3 length is 12 residues. DNA of the CDR3: TGTGCCAGCAGTGACAGCACAGATACGCAGTATTTT. This codes for CASSDSTDTQYF.

The chain recombines TRBV7-9 with TRBJ1-4; D uncertain. The V end lost 0 bases, the J end lost 0 bases, and 5 bases lay between the germline ends. From germline, CDR1 is SEHNR and CDR2 FQNEAQ (reference sequence). The CDR3 is 15 amino acids. CDR3 protein: CASSLAGPTNEKLFF. CDR3 nucleotide sequence: TGTGCCAGCAGCTTAGCAGGGCCAACTAATGAAAAACTGTTTTTT. The whole variable domain, remainder taken from reference TRBV7-9 and TRBJ1-4, is DTGVSQNPRHKITKRGQNVTFRCDPISEHNRLYWYRQTLGQGPEFLTYFQNEAQLEKSRLLSDRFSAERPKGSFSTLEIQRTEQGDSAMYLCASSLAGPTNEKLFFGSGTQLSVL.